These 19 T cell receptor beta chains were all obtained from the same sample, sequenced in a study of radiotherapy plus CTLA-4 blockade in lung cancer. The method was immunoSEQ multiplex PCR; TCRdb's version includes in-frame clones alone and lacks a portion of them. The sample has around 30,000 clones, 60% to 85% seen once. This material consisted of peripheral blood, taken from a patient treated with radiotherapy plus ipilimumab. Source of these receptors: a human donor with non-small cell lung cancer that progressed on radiotherapy plus ipilimumab.

This rearrangement joins TRBV7-2 to TRBJ2-1; D gene unclear. V gave up 3 bases and J gave up 0 bases, with 3 bases separating them. Germline lookup yields CDR1 SGHTA and CDR2 FQGNSA. The CDR3 is made up of 13 amino acids. CDR3 amino acids: CASSLNSYNEQFF. CDR3 sequence (DNA): TGTGCCAGCAGCTTGAACTCCTACAATGAGCAGTTCTTC.

The chain combines TRBV5-1 with TRBJ2-7; 10 nucleotides line up with TRBD1. Germline CDR1 reads SGHRS; CDR2 reads YFSETQ. Trimming removed 4 bases from V and 6 bases from J; junction bases left unmatched: 7. CDR3 length equals 14 residues. This CDR3 reads CASSPTGGSSEQYF. The CDR3 DNA reads as TGCGCCAGCAGCCCGACAGGGGGCAGTTCCGAGCAGTACTTC. Full variable domain (missing parts from reference TRBV5-1 and TRBJ2-7): KAGVTQTPRYLIKTRGQQVTLSCSPISGHRSVSWYQQTPGQGLQFLFEYFSETQRNKGNFPGRFSGRQFSNSRSEMNVSTLELGDSALYLCASSPTGGSSEQYFGPGTRLTVT.

The chain combines TRBV5-1 with TRBJ2-3; TRBD2 matches at 11 bases. The CDR3 runs to 15 residues. Germline trimming cut 0 bases from V and 8 bases from J; bases unmatched to any gene: 5. Per germline, CDR1 SGHRS and CDR2 YFSETQ. The CDR3 region has the DNA TGCGCCAGCAGCTTGGGAGGAGGACTAGCGGGTACGCAGTATTTT. Translating gives CASSLGGGLAGTQYF.

The chain uses TRBV6-5 and TRBJ1-2; D not certain. CDR1 and CDR2 (germline): MNHEY, SVGAGI. V was shortened by 7 bases and J by 2 bases, with 17 bases between the two germline ends. There are 15 residues in the CDR3. The CDR3 DNA is TGTGCCAGCACCATGGACTTTGGCGGGAACTATGGCTACACCTTC. Its protein product is CASTMDFGGNYGYTF.

The chain joins TRBV7-2 to TRBJ2-1; perhaps TRBD2 as D (6 bases). Trimming took 1 base from V and 13 from J, leaving 17 bases between them. The germline V gene has CDR1 SGHTA and CDR2 FQGNSA. The CDR3 totals 14 residues. CDR3 DNA sequence: TGTGCCAGCAGCTTAGAGGTTACTAGCCCGGGTCAGTTCTTC. Its protein is CASSLEVTSPGQFF.

This clone was seen a handful of times. The chain employs TRBV5-4 and TRBJ1-2; a weak D match, TRBD1 (6 bases). V lost 3 bases and J lost 2, with 8 bases in between. CDR3 length: 13 residues. Germline V gene data show CDR1 as SGHNT and CDR2 as YYREEE (reference sequence). As DNA, the CDR3 is TGTGCCAGCAGCTCGCAGGGGAACTATGGCTACACCTTC. Amino acids: CASSSQGNYGYTF.

The CDR3 region is CASRGRANTGELFF. CDR3 DNA: TGTGCCAGTAGAGGCAGAGCGAACACCGGGGAGCTGTTTTTT. V usage is TRBV19 and J usage is TRBJ2-2; D is unclear. CDR1 and CDR2 from the germline V gene are LNHDA and SQIVND (reference sequence). The CDR3 has 14 amino acids. The V and J ends lost 6 bases and 0 bases respectively, with 8 bases between them.

The chain carries TRBV28 and TRBJ2-7; no firm D call. The ends were cut back, 5 bases at V and 3 bases at J, with 14 bases in the middle. Per germline, CDR1 MDHEN and CDR2 SYDVKM. The CDR3 is 14 residues long. This CDR3 is CASSILGRHYEQYF. The CDR3 coding sequence is TGTGCCAGCAGTATTTTAGGCAGACACTACGAGCAGTACTTC.

CDR3 nucleotides: TGTGCCAGCACCGTAAGGACCTCTGGGGCCAACGTCCTGACTTTC. Translation: CASTVRTSGANVLTF. The gene calls are TRBV7-2 and TRBJ2-6; no clear D gene. Trimming left V 7 bases short and J 0 bases short, with 10 bases between. CDR3 length: 15 amino acids. Germline CDR1 reads SGHTA; CDR2 reads FQGNSA.

The chain carries TRBV6-6 and TRBJ2-1, with D maybe TRBD2 (5 bases). Between the trimmed V and J ends, which lost 6 bases and 6 bases, there was a span of 15 bases. CDR1 is MNHNY, CDR2 SVGAGI, per germline (reference sequence). CDR3 size: 14 residues. In DNA, the CDR3 is TGTGCCAGCAGGATGGGCCGGGGTGGCAATGAGCAGTTCTTC. Protein sequence: CASRMGRGGNEQFF.

V usage is TRBV11-2 and J usage is TRBJ2-1, with a tentative D call TRBD2 (6 bases). Per the germline V gene, CDR1 is SGHAT and CDR2 is FQNNGV. The CDR3 loop spans 15 amino acids. V shed 5 bases and J shed 4 bases, with 15 bases lying between them. CDR3 region: CASSLEVAAYNEQFF. In DNA form, the CDR3 reads TGTGCCAGCAGCCTCGAGGTAGCGGCTTACAATGAGCAGTTCTTC.

The V gene is TRBV7-6, the J gene TRBJ1-5, with 7 bases lining up with TRBD1. J was trimmed by 7 bases and V by 4 bases; bases with no gene match: 7. Germline CDR1 and CDR2: SGHVS and FNYEAQ. This CDR3 is 14 amino acids long. The CDR3 nucleotides read TGTGCCAGCAGCTCCGAGTACAGGGGACAGCCCCAGCATTTT. Its translation is CASSSEYRGQPQHF.

The chain recombines TRBV6-5 with TRBJ2-7; no clear D gene. Trimming took off 0 bases at V and 1 base at J, with 4 bases between the two ends. Germline V CDR1 and CDR2: MNHEY, SVGAGI. The CDR3 has 13 amino acids. The CDR3 loop is CASSYSPSYEQYF. The CDR3 coding sequence is TGTGCCAGCAGTTACTCGCCGTCCTACGAGCAGTACTTC.

The J gene is TRBJ1-2, the V gene TRBV18; 9 nucleotides agree with TRBD1. After removal of 2 bases from V and 8 bases from J, the junction contained 15 bases not matched to a gene. CDR1 and CDR2 (germline): KGHSH, LQKENI. The CDR3 consists of 17 residues. The chain's CDR3 is CASSPFSNRDRASGYTF. In DNA, the CDR3 is TGTGCCAGCTCACCATTCTCAAATAGGGACAGGGCTTCCGGCTACACCTTC.

J is TRBJ2-3 and V is TRBV28; no definite D call. The CDR3 is 11 amino acids. The V gene lost 4 bases and the J gene lost 6 bases, with 5 bases spanning the gap. From germline, CDR1 is MDHEN and CDR2 SYDVKM. This CDR3 is CASSSMDTQYF. CDR3 DNA: TGTGCCAGCAGTTCCATGGATACGCAGTATTTT. The whole variable domain, remainder taken from reference TRBV28 and TRBJ2-3, is DVKVTQSSRYLVKRTGEKVFLECVQDMDHENMFWYRQDPGLGLRLIYFSYDVKMKEKGDIPEGYSVSREKKERFSLILESASTNQTSMYLCASSSMDTQYFGPGTRLTVL.

The rearrangement links TRBV7-6 to TRBJ2-7; D might be TRBD1 (5 bases). CDR1 and CDR2 (germline): SGHVS, FNYEAQ. The CDR3 extends over 15 amino acids. V lost 1 base and J lost 0, with 10 bases in between. The DNA for the CDR3 is TGTGCCAGCAGCTTAGAGTCAGGGTTCTCCTACGAGCAGTACTTC. This encodes CASSLESGFSYEQYF.

In its sample, this clone was seen once. The chain employs TRBV5-4 and TRBJ2-5; no definite D call. V gave up 4 bases and J gave up 1 base, with 8 bases separating them. The CDR3 has 13 residues. Germline-derived CDR1 and CDR2 are SGHNT and YYREEE (reference sequence). CDR3 coding DNA: TGTGCCAGCAGCCCCAGTGGCCAAGAGACCCAGTACTTC. Translated: CASSPSGQETQYF.

This clone has only a few counts. The chain links TRBV4-1 to TRBJ1-2, with a possible D match to TRBD1 (6 bases). The V end lost 4 bases, the J end lost 3 bases, and 12 bases lay between the germline ends. CDR1 is MGHRA and CDR2 is YSYEKL in the germline V gene. CDR3 length: 14 residues. The CDR3 spells CASSPRGQDYGYTF. The CDR3 DNA reads as TGCGCCAGCAGCCCCCGGGGACAAGACTATGGCTACACCTTC.

The chain is built from TRBV5-1 and TRBJ1-1, with TRBD1 matching over 8 bases. The V gene end was trimmed by 3 bases and the J gene end by 1 base; junction bases not matched to a gene: 2. CDR3 length: 14 residues. Germline CDR1 reads SGHRS; CDR2 reads YFSETQ. The CDR3 bases are TGCGCCAGCAGCTCGGGACAGGCGAACACTGAAGCTTTCTTT. Translating it yields CASSSGQANTEAFF.